The clone carrying this T cell receptor beta chain was seen a few times. The data belong to a study of human T cells and chemical hapten exposure. The library attached unique molecular identifiers to individual cDNA molecules. MiXCR, applied by TCRdb to the RACE reads, yields one record per CDR3 protein. The sample lists 350,000 to 400,000 distinct CDR3 sequences; 5.1% were seen once. As to time point: pre-sensitization, week 0. Treatment denoted: therapeutic diphenylcyclopropenone sensitization with weekly scalp DPC. Participating donors were patients with alopecia, aged 18 to 70 years, considered appropriate candidates for DPC. Looked up from germline, CDR1 is MNHEY and CDR2 is SVGEGT. V gave up 5 bases and J gave up 0 bases; unmatched junction bases: 2. This CDR3 has 14 residues.

This specimen consisted of whole blood, obtained in connection with sensitization to the hapten diphenylcyclopropenone (DPC). The chain couples TRBV6-2 or TRBV6-3 to TRBJ2-7; the match to TRBD1 covers 9 bases. The clonotype originates from a woman aged 45-65 years with alopecia areata. Some clones in this sample may be carry-over from other donors' samples. The CDR3 loop is CASSGTGISYEQYF. The CDR3 nucleotides read TGTGCCAGCAGTGGGACAGGGATCTCCTACGAGCAGTACTTC.